This is a list of T cell receptor beta chains from one sample in a study of vaccination effects on CD4 cells after COVID-19. Method: immunoSEQ multiplex PCR; TCRdb's copy keeps in-frame clones and lacks some. Of about 72,000 clones listed, roughly 80% are singletons. These receptors are not linked to any known antigen. This specimen consisted of CD4+ T cells from PBMCs cultured without peptide, obtained before COVID-19 vaccination. The receptors shown here come from a human donor who received a COVID-19 vaccine. CDR3s include the opening cysteine and the closing phenylalanine or tryptophan. The D gene is left open where the match is weak. Size values are once, few and many counts, or a class for expanded clones, and some rows have none.

j_call d_call clone_size v_call cdr3_nt cdr3_aa
TRBJ1-5 NA NA TRBV10-3 TGTGCCATCAGTGAGTCCAGGGATCAGCCCCAGCATTTT CAISESRDQPQHF
TRBJ2-3 TRBD2 NA TRBV5-1 TGCGCCAGCAGCCGCGGGGGGGAGGGACAGTATTTT CASSRGGEGQYF
TRBJ1-3 NA NA TRBV18 TGTGCCAGCTCGCCCCAACAGGGAAAGTATACTGGAAACACCATATATTTT CASSPQQGKYTGNTIYF
TRBJ1-4 TRBD1 NA TRBV28 TGTGCCAGCAGCCCCCCAGGGGGTGGTAGAAAACTGTTTTTT CASSPPGGGRKLFF
TRBJ1-3 NA NA TRBV30 TGTGCCTGGAGTGGGGGCTGGGTACGGGGAAACACCATATATTTT CAWSGGWVRGNTIYF
TRBJ1-5 NA NA TRBV7-2 TGTGCCAGCAGCCCCTCTATCAATCAGCCCCAGCATTTT CASSPSINQPQHF
TRBJ1-2 NA NA TRBV3-1/TRBV3-2 TGTGCCAGCAGCCAATCCTGGAAGGGGAACTATGGCTACACCTTC CASSQSWKGNYGYTF
TRBJ2-3 NA NA TRBV9 TGTGCCAGCAGCGCGGGGACGGCCCTGGGTACGCAGTATTTT CASSAGTALGTQYF
TRBJ2-1 NA few TRBV28 TGTGCCAGCCTTTCCCCCCTATCTTACAATGAGCAGTTCTTC CASLSPLSYNEQFF
TRBJ1-1 NA NA TRBV9 TGTGCCAGCAGCAGGCAGGGACATAACACTGAAGCTTTCTTT CASSRQGHNTEAFF
TRBJ1-1 NA NA TRBV18 TGTGCCAGCTCATCTTCCTGGGTGGACGAAGCTTTCTTT CASSSSWVDEAFF